Following are 23 T cell receptor beta chains from one sample sequenced in a study of cytomegalovirus exposure and HLA in healthy donors. PCR involved 60 Vbeta and 13 Jbeta primers. This table comes from immunoSEQ multiplex PCR, and its TCRdb copy is limited to in-frame clones, with some not included. This table has 80,000 or so clones, about four fifths appearing once. The source material was PBMCs. These TCRs come from a man aged 40-55 years in good health and CMV-seronegative.

The genes are TRBV2 and TRBJ1-6; D gene uncertain. Trimming took 5 bases from V and 5 from J, leaving 16 bases between them. CDR1 is SNHLY, CDR2 FYNNEI, per germline. The CDR3 spans 16 residues. The CDR3 loop reads CASSLRAADNNSPLHF. CDR3 coding DNA: TGTGCCAGCAGTCTCCGAGCGGCAGACAATAATTCACCCCTCCACTTT.

This chain joins TRBV6-5 and TRBJ2-7; D uncertain. V lost 1 base and J lost 0, with 7 bases in between. Germline V gene lookup returns CDR1 MNHEY and CDR2 SVGAGI. The CDR3 runs 14 residues. CDR3 nucleotide sequence: TGTGCCAGCAGTTACTTCAAGAGCTCCTACGAGCAGTACTTC. Translated, it gives CASSYFKSSYEQYF.

This sequence joins TRBV6-5 and TRBJ1-5; D gene uncertain. Trimming removed 8 bases from V and 6 bases from J, with 20 bases in between. Germline assignment: CDR1 MNHEY and CDR2 SVGAGI. The CDR3 covers 15 residues. This CDR3 is CASRRGIGPGQPQHF. The CDR3 DNA follows: TGTGCCAGCCGGCGAGGGATTGGTCCAGGTCAGCCCCAGCATTTT.

The chain is built from TRBV7-2 and TRBJ1-6, with 10 bases fitting TRBD1. CDR1 is SGHTA and CDR2 is FQGNSA in the germline V gene. Germline trimming cut 5 bases from V and 6 bases from J; bases unmatched to any gene: 4. This CDR3 spans 15 amino acids. Here the CDR3 reads CASSSGTGVNSPLHF. As DNA, the CDR3 is TGTGCCAGCAGCAGTGGGACAGGGGTTAATTCACCCCTCCACTTT.

The V and J genes are TRBV6-5 and TRBJ1-1, with 8 positions matching TRBD1. This CDR3 is built from 13 residues. Germline trimming cut 8 bases from V and 3 bases from J; bases unmatched to any gene: 5. The germline V gene encodes CDR1 MNHEY and CDR2 SVGAGI. CDR3: CASQDRVDTEAFF. The CDR3 DNA sequence: TGTGCCAGCCAGGACAGGGTGGACACTGAAGCTTTCTTT.

The V and J genes are TRBV6-6 and TRBJ1-2; TRBD1 matches 7 bases. The ends lost 2 bases at V and 4 bases at J; junction bases unmatched: 10. The CDR3 extends over 16 amino acids. Germline CDR1 MNHNY, CDR2 SVGAGI (reference sequence). In DNA form, the CDR3 reads TGTGCCAGCAGTTACCGAGAGGGGCAGGGGGGCTATGGCTACACCTTC. Its protein is CASSYREGQGGYGYTF.

The rearrangement links TRBV19 to TRBJ2-1; 13 bases are shared with TRBD2. Per the germline V gene, CDR1 is LNHDA and CDR2 is SQIVND (reference sequence). CDR3 length: 15 amino acids. V lost 5 bases and J lost 7; bases outside the gene matches: 5. The CDR3: CASSGTSGKGNEQFF. The CDR3 coding sequence is TGTGCCAGTAGTGGGACTAGCGGGAAAGGAAATGAGCAGTTCTTC.

This rearrangement joins TRBV6-5 to TRBJ2-1; TRBD1 is a possible D gene (5 bases). The germline CDR1 and CDR2 sequences are MNHEY and SVGAGI. The CDR3 totals 16 residues. Trimming shortened V by 2 bases and J by 5 bases, and 16 bases separated the two germline ends. CDR3 sequence: CASSYIFLPGNNEQFF. CDR3 sequence (DNA): TGTGCCAGCAGTTACATCTTTTTGCCAGGGAACAATGAGCAGTTCTTC.

CDR3 region: CAISLGQGQETQYF. CDR3 in DNA: TGTGCCATCAGCCTCGGACAGGGTCAAGAGACCCAGTACTTC. V usage is TRBV10-3 and J usage is TRBJ2-5; 8 bases are shared with TRBD1. The CDR3 consists of 14 residues. The V gene end was trimmed by 6 bases and the J gene end by 2 bases; junction bases not matched to a gene: 5. Germline values: CDR1 ENHRY, CDR2 SYGVKD.

V gene TRBV19 combines with J gene TRBJ1-3, with D uncertain. CDR3 length equals 15 residues. The germline CDR1 and CDR2 sequences are LNHDA and SQIVND (reference sequence). V was clipped by 6 bases and J by 5 bases, with 17 bases between them. The CDR3 spells CASSRPLTGRNTIYF. The CDR3 DNA is TGTGCCAGTAGCCGTCCCCTGACGGGGAGAAACACCATATATTTT.

The chain recombines TRBV6-5 with TRBJ2-5; 8 bases align to TRBD1. The DNA end is more similar to TRBJ2-7, so the J call may be wrong. CDR1 and CDR2 (germline): MNHEY, SVGAGI. CDR3 length: 16 residues. The CDR3 coding sequence is TGTGCCAGCAGTTACTCGTCAACAGGGGGCTCCTACGAGCAGTACTTC. Protein product: CASSYSSTGGSYEQYF.

This sequence joins TRBV5-1 and TRBJ2-1; 8 bases line up with TRBD1. V shed 3 bases, J shed 3 bases, and the junction held 8 bases outside the gene matches. Germline V CDR1 and CDR2: SGHRS, YFSETQ. The CDR3 consists of 16 residues. CDR3 residues: CASSSTGDSIYNEQFF. The DNA of the CDR3 is TGCGCCAGCAGCTCGACAGGGGATAGTATCTACAATGAGCAGTTCTTC.

This clone was counted a few times. The genes are TRBV6-1 and TRBJ2-7; D possibly corresponds to TRBD2 (6 bases). The germline V gene has CDR1 MNHNS and CDR2 SASEGT. The CDR3 loop spans 14 amino acids. Trimming cost V 10 bases and J 3 bases, with 19 bases left between them. The DNA of the CDR3 is TGTGCCACTACCCGGGACTCCCTTTACTACGAGCAGTACTTC. Residues: CATTRDSLYYEQYF.

The chain uses TRBV5-4 and TRBJ2-1; 9 bases match TRBD1. With 1 base clipped from V and 8 bases from J, the junction kept 10 bases outside the gene matches. Germline V gene lookup returns CDR1 SGHNT and CDR2 YYREEE (reference sequence). This CDR3 has 16 amino acids. The CDR3 nucleotides are TGTGCCAGCAGCTTGTGGGGACAGGGATTTGTAGATGAGCAGTTCTTC. It is translated as CASSLWGQGFVDEQFF.

This chain uses TRBV7-2 with TRBJ1-2; D ambiguous. The V and J ends lost 3 bases and 5 bases respectively, with 13 bases between them. The germline V gene has CDR1 SGHTA and CDR2 FQGNSA. CDR3 length: 14 residues. CDR3 DNA sequence: TGTGCCAGCAGCTTCCAGGTCACCGAGTATGGCTACACCTTC. Translated: CASSFQVTEYGYTF.

The chain links TRBV6-6 to TRBJ1-6; 8 nucleotides agree with TRBD1. The CDR3 is 15 residues long. V gave up 5 bases and J gave up 8 bases; unmatched junction bases: 8. CDR1 is MNHNY, CDR2 SVGAGI, per germline (reference sequence). The CDR3 DNA sequence: TGTGCCAGCAGTCCCCAGACAGGGGCCTATTCACCCCTCCACTTT. As protein: CASSPQTGAYSPLHF.

CDR3 in DNA: TGTGCCAGCAGAGAGGGACTAGGGTTCTACGAGCAGTACTTC. It codes for CASREGLGFYEQYF. The chain recombines TRBV2 with TRBJ2-7; 8 nucleotides match TRBD2. With V trimmed by 6 bases and J by 3 bases, 7 bases remained unmatched. This CDR3 spans 14 amino acids. Germline V lookup: CDR1 SNHLY, CDR2 FYNNEI.

J is TRBJ2-7 and V is TRBV27; TRBD2 matches 8 bases. Germline trimming cut 3 bases from V and 3 bases from J; bases unmatched to any gene: 4. The CDR3 loop spans 14 amino acids. Looked up from germline, CDR1 is MNHEY and CDR2 is SMNVEV (reference sequence). CDR3 coding DNA: TGTGCCAGCAGTTTTGCAGCGGGGGACTACGAGCAGTACTTC. It is translated as CASSFAAGDYEQYF.

The rearrangement uses TRBV5-1 and TRBJ1-1; 7 positions agree with TRBD1. The CDR3 length is 13 residues. V shed 5 bases, J shed 3 bases, and the junction held 4 bases outside the gene matches. Germline V CDR1 and CDR2: SGHRS, YFSETQ. The CDR3 region is CASRYTGDTEAFF. For the CDR3, the DNA is TGCGCCAGCAGATATACAGGGGACACTGAAGCTTTCTTT.

The rearrangement uses TRBV5-1 and TRBJ2-1; possible D gene TRBD1, 5 bases. The ends were cut back, 0 bases at V and 5 bases at J, with 12 bases in the middle. This CDR3 has 15 residues. The germline gives CDR1 SGHRS, CDR2 YFSETQ. CDR3 residues: CASSLGPGWDNEQFF. As DNA, the CDR3 is TGCGCCAGCAGCTTGGGACCAGGGTGGGACAATGAGCAGTTCTTC.

The rearrangement links TRBV10-3 to TRBJ1-2; 9 positions agree with TRBD1. Germline CDR1 is ENHRY and CDR2 is SYGVKD. V shed 6 bases, J shed 5 bases, and the junction held 7 bases outside the gene matches. CDR3 size: 14 residues. CDR3 sequence reads: CAISRDRESYGYTF. The CDR3 DNA sequence: TGTGCCATCAGCCGGGACAGGGAAAGTTATGGCTACACCTTC.

The gene calls are TRBV7-8 and TRBJ1-5, with TRBD1 matching over 8 bases. This CDR3 region has 14 residues. Germline V gene sequence: CDR1 SGHVS, CDR2 FQNEAQ. With 5 bases clipped from V and 4 bases from J, the junction kept 4 bases outside the gene matches. The CDR3 here is CASSRRTGNQPQHF. The CDR3 coding sequence is TGTGCCAGCAGCCGGCGGACAGGGAATCAGCCCCAGCATTTT.

Comment on this clone: The conserved phenylalanine or tryptophan normally closing the CDR3 is absent here, so this likely arose from a read error. It is unclear where the CDR3 begins or ends on the DNA, so no DNA is shown, and the CDR3 is as TCRdb lists it. V usage is TRBV6-4 and J usage is TRBJ2-7; no check of the table's D call, TRBD1, against the DNA was made. CDR1 is MRHNA and CDR2 is SNTAGT in the germline V gene. The length of the CDR3 is 8 amino acids, counting both ends. The CDR3 spells CSQYRNSR.